The rows below give T cell receptor beta chains drawn from one sample of a study of blood T cells in healthy people across ages. One entry per CDR3 protein results from TCRdb running MiXCR on the 5' RACE reads. The sample holds almost 550,000 distinct CDR3 sequences, around 24% seen once. The sample also formed part of further work on T cells of mothers and their children.

Specimen: blood. The receptor set was obtained from a boy between 10 and 17 years old in good health. The CDR3 runs from the conserved cysteine through the conserved F or W. D genes are given only for firm matches. Some rows mark clone size as missing; the rest say once, few, many or name a class of expanded clone.

V gene	D gene	J gene	clone size	CDR3 protein	CDR3 DNA
TRBV29-1	NA	TRBJ1-2	few	CSVEEGRADYGYTF	TGCAGCGTTGAAGAGGGAAGGGCGGACTATGGCTACACCTTC
TRBV27	NA	TRBJ2-5	NA	CASGVGGAQETQYF	TGTGCCAGCGGGGTAGGGGGGGCCCAAGAGACCCAGTACTTC
TRBV9	TRBD2	TRBJ2-3	NA	CASSVTSGHTDTQYF	TGTGCCAGCAGCGTGACTAGCGGACACACAGATACGCAGTATTTT
TRBV13	TRBD1	TRBJ1-4	NA	CASSSRGLDEKLFF	TGTGCCAGCAGCTCCAGGGGGCTGGACGAAAAACTGTTTTTT
TRBV6-4	TRBD2	TRBJ2-3	few	CASSEVAGGRDTQYF	TGTGCCAGCAGTGAAGTAGCGGGGGGGCGTGATACGCAGTATTTT
TRBV20-1	TRBD2	TRBJ2-5	few	CSAWTSGIKTQYF	TGCAGTGCGTGGACTAGCGGGATAAAGACCCAGTACTTC
TRBV20-1	NA	TRBJ1-6	NA	CSARLSRQTSGDSPLHF	TGCAGTGCTAGACTATCCAGACAGACTAGTGGGGATTCACCCCTCCACTTT
TRBV12-3/TRBV12-4	TRBD1	TRBJ1-5	NA	CASSLPDLWDRGGGQPQHF	TGTGCCAGCAGTTTACCGGATCTATGGGACAGGGGAGGAGGTCAGCCCCAGCATTTT
TRBV6-2/TRBV6-3	NA	TRBJ1-6	few	CASSRGVHNSPLHF	TGTGCCAGCAGTCGAGGGGTCCATAATTCACCCCTCCACTTT
TRBV20-1	TRBD2	TRBJ2-1	few	CSARDLAGAPYNEQFF	TGCAGTGCTAGAGATCTAGCGGGGGCTCCCTACAATGAGCAGTTCTTC
TRBV15	TRBD2	TRBJ2-3	few	CATSVLTPSGASTDTQYF	TGTGCCACCAGCGTACTAACCCCCAGCGGGGCTAGCACAGATACGCAGTATTTT
TRBV12-5	NA	TRBJ2-3	few	CASGTGAGITDTQYF	TGTGCTAGTGGTACCGGTGCGGGGATCACAGATACGCAGTATTTT
TRBV29-1	NA	TRBJ2-3	NA	CSCPEGSTDTQYF	TGCAGCTGTCCCGAGGGGAGCACAGATACGCAGTATTTT
TRBV13	NA	TRBJ1-2	NA	CASSSPKAYGYTF	TGTGCCAGCAGCTCACCCAAGGCCTATGGCTACACCTTC
TRBV28	NA	TRBJ1-5	NA	CASREGLSNQPQHF	TGTGCCTCCAGGGAGGGCCTTAGCAATCAGCCCCAGCATTTT
TRBV27	TRBD2	TRBJ2-3	few	CASRRGTSGTDTQYF	TGTGCCAGCAGGAGGGGGACTAGCGGCACAGATACGCAGTATTTT
TRBV7-9	TRBD2	TRBJ2-1	NA	CASSKSGTYNEQFF	TGTGCCAGCAGCAAAAGCGGGACCTACAATGAGCAGTTCTTC